This TCR beta chain was captured by sequencing in a study of control samples from healthy donors and cancer patients. Method: immunoSEQ multiplex PCR; TCRdb's copy keeps in-frame clones and lacks some. The sample has more than 25,000 clones, over 75% seen once; the top ten hold approximately 6.3%. This sequence originates from a woman aged 60 to 75 with head and neck cancer. The sequenced material came from PBMCs.

As DNA, the CDR3 is TGCAGCGTTGATTCGATAGAGGGGGTGCCACGAGATACGCAGTATTTT. Amino acids: CSVDSIEGVPRDTQYF. The chain has TRBV29-1 and TRBJ2-3; D is perhaps TRBD1 (6 bases). The germline CDR1 and CDR2 sequences are SQVTM and ANQGSEA. This CDR3 is built from 16 residues. V lost 3 bases and J lost 5, with 21 bases in between.